Listed below are T cell receptor beta chains from one sample, sequenced in a study of OX40 agonist ivuxolimab in advanced cancers. The data were produced by immunoSEQ multiplex PCR, yet TCRdb's version contains in-frame clones alone and is incomplete. The sample has 80,000 to 95,000 clones; 88% are singletons. Material: CD4+ or CD8+ T cells sorted from blood, obtained in a trial of the OX40 agonist ivuxolimab. The receptor source for this set is an adult with an advanced solid tumor such as melanoma, head and neck, liver or kidney cancer. The CDR3 runs from the conserved cysteine through the conserved F or W. The D gene is left open where the match is weak. Clone sizes are given selectively: once, few, many, or a class where the clone is expanded.

D gene | J gene | clone size | V gene | CDR3 protein | CDR3 DNA
NA | TRBJ2-7 | NA | TRBV2 | CASRGRDTYEQYF | TGTGCCAGCAGAGGGCGGGACACTTACGAGCAGTACTTC
TRBD1 | TRBJ2-7 | NA | TRBV7-7 | CASSPRTGPTYEQYF | TGTGCTAGCAGCCCGAGGACAGGGCCCACCTACGAGCAGTACTTC
TRBD1 | TRBJ1-4 | NA | TRBV30 | CAWAGTGPFEKLFF | TGTGCCTGGGCCGGGACAGGTCCTTTCGAAAAACTGTTTTTT
NA | TRBJ2-3 | NA | TRBV9 | CASSVVSSTDTQYF | TGTGCCAGCAGCGTAGTCTCCAGCACAGATACGCAGTATTTT
NA | TRBJ2-7 | NA | TRBV10-3 | CAISRLGSLDEQYF | TGTGCCATCAGCCGACTCGGTTCCTTGGACGAGCAGTACTTC
NA | TRBJ2-2 | NA | TRBV27 | CASRATGTGELFF | TGTGCCAGCAGAGCCACAGGGACGGGGGAGCTGTTTTTT
NA | TRBJ1-1 | NA | TRBV5-1 | CASSTEEGDTEAFF | TGCGCCAGCAGCACAGAAGAAGGTGACACTGAAGCTTTCTTT
TRBD1 | TRBJ2-3 | NA | TRBV12-5 | CASGPGRTGAVDTQYF | TGTGCTAGTGGACCCGGCCGGACAGGGGCTGTAGATACGCAGTATTTT
TRBD1 | TRBJ1-1 | NA | TRBV11-2 | CASSYDRVNTEAFF | TGTGCCAGCAGCTACGACAGGGTGAACACTGAAGCTTTCTTT
NA | TRBJ1-2 | once | TRBV7-4 | CASSGSTRAARKTYGYTF | TGTGCCAGCAGCGGATCGACGAGAGCAGCGCGAAAGACCTATGGCTACACCTTC
TRBD1 | TRBJ1-1 | NA | TRBV29-1 | CSVVKPTGGFEAFF | TGCAGCGTCGTTAAGCCGACAGGGGGTTTTGAAGCTTTCTTT
NA | TRBJ1-4 | once | TRBV6-1 | CASFEFRDLFF | TGTGCCAGTTTCGAATTCCGCGACCTGTTTTTT
NA | TRBJ2-1 | NA | TRBV7-3 | CASSLGDNEQFF | TGTGCCAGCAGTCTGGGGGACAATGAGCAGTTCTTC
TRBD2 | TRBJ2-1 | NA | TRBV5-8 | CASSPRLAGYNEQFF | TGTGCCAGCAGCCCTCGACTAGCGGGATACAATGAGCAGTTCTTC
NA | TRBJ1-2 | NA | TRBV6-6 | CASSSTVLPGGYTF | TGTGCCAGCAGTTCCACGGTTCTACCAGGTGGCTACACCTTC
NA | TRBJ2-6 | NA | TRBV18 | CASSPQSSGANVLTF | TGTGCCAGCTCACCACAGAGCTCTGGGGCCAACGTCCTGACTTTC
NA | TRBJ2-7 | NA | TRBV4-3 | CASSRGVQGSGYEQYF | TGCGCCAGCAGCCGAGGAGTCCAGGGGAGCGGCTACGAGCAGTACTTC
TRBD1 | TRBJ2-2 | NA | TRBV6-5 | CASSYSHRGRAGELFF | TGTGCCAGCAGTTACTCCCACAGGGGGCGGGCCGGGGAGCTGTTTTTT
NA | TRBJ1-1 | NA | TRBV2 | CASTEVNTEAFF | TGTGCCAGCACAGAGGTGAACACTGAAGCTTTCTTT
TRBD1 | TRBJ2-2 | NA | TRBV29-1 | CSVDRGGTGELFF | TGCAGCGTGGACAGGGGAGGGACCGGGGAGCTGTTTTTT
NA | TRBJ2-5 | NA | TRBV7-8 | CASSLYTGTQETQYF | TGTGCCAGCAGCTTATACACAGGGACCCAAGAGACCCAGTACTTC
NA | TRBJ2-7 | NA | TRBV4-2 | CASSQVRAYEQYF | TGTGCCAGCAGCCAAGTAAGGGCCTACGAGCAGTACTTC
NA | TRBJ2-1 | NA | TRBV7-2 | CASSLLRDNYNEQFF | TGTGCCAGCAGCTTACTTCGGGACAACTACAATGAGCAGTTCTTC
NA | TRBJ2-5 | NA | TRBV18 | CASSLQGPGGETQYF | TGTGCCAGCTCACTTCAGGGTCCTGGAGGGGAGACCCAGTACTTC
NA | TRBJ2-5 | NA | TRBV28 | CASSLLGETQYF | TGTGCCAGCAGTTTATTAGGAGAGACCCAGTACTTC
TRBD1 | TRBJ2-1 | NA | TRBV6-1 | CASSRQGNEQFF | TGTGCCAGCAGCAGACAGGGCAATGAGCAGTTCTTC
TRBD2 | TRBJ2-7 | NA | TRBV6-5 | CASNGRGGFHEQYF | TGTGCCAGCAACGGACGGGGAGGGTTCCACGAGCAGTACTTC
TRBD1 | TRBJ2-5 | NA | TRBV2 | CASSLTGPETQYF | TGTGCCAGCAGCCTGACAGGGCCGGAGACCCAGTACTTC
NA | TRBJ2-1 | NA | TRBV7-8 | CASSTGTPGNEQFF | TGTGCCAGCAGTACCGGGACCCCTGGGAATGAGCAGTTCTTC
NA | TRBJ1-4 | NA | TRBV15 | CATSSTGYRDEKLFF | TGTGCCACCAGCAGTACAGGGTACAGGGATGAAAAACTGTTTTTT
TRBD2 | TRBJ2-3 | NA | TRBV7-2 | CASSLAWSGGGSTDTQYF | TGTGCCAGCAGCTTAGCGTGGTCTGGCGGGGGGAGCACAGATACGCAGTATTTT
NA | TRBJ1-2 | NA | TRBV2 | CASRETWAGANYGYTF | TGTGCCAGCCGGGAGACTTGGGCGGGCGCTAACTATGGCTACACCTTC
NA | TRBJ2-3 | NA | TRBV5-1 | CASSLEASGTDTQYF | TGCGCCAGCAGCTTGGAAGCCTCGGGCACAGATACGCAGTATTTT
TRBD1 | TRBJ1-2 | NA | TRBV6-5 | CASFAGQGATYGYTF | TGTGCCAGCTTTGCCGGACAGGGGGCTACCTATGGCTACACCTTC
TRBD2 | TRBJ2-1 | NA | TRBV7-3 | CASSPRTSGYNEQFF | TGTGCCAGCAGCCCGAGGACTAGCGGGTACAATGAGCAGTTCTTC
TRBD1 | TRBJ1-1 | NA | TRBV27 | CASSPRTGVEAFF | TGTGCCAGCAGTCCCCGGACAGGGGTTGAAGCTTTCTTT
TRBD1 | TRBJ2-3 | NA | TRBV9 | CASSGGTANTQYF | TGTGCCAGCAGCGGAGGGACAGCTAACACGCAGTATTTT
NA | TRBJ1-2 | NA | TRBV7-2 | CASSLNGASDGYTF | TGTGCCAGCAGCCTAAATGGGGCGTCGGATGGCTACACCTTC